The entry that follows covers one TCR beta chain sequence. Its antigen is as yet unknown. The entry originates in a study of shared clonotypes between healthy human individuals. Study-wide results and limits: Naive subsets usually exceeded memory subsets in estimated richness.

Repertoires were generated with immunoSEQ multiplex PCR, while TCRdb's copy carries only in-frame clones and drops some. The sample gives about 1 million clones, around 74% of which show up once; about 1.4% is in the top ten. Trimming took 3 bases from V and 5 from J, leaving 13 bases between them. This CDR3 contains 15 residues. Germline lookup yields CDR1 LNHDA and CDR2 SQIVND (reference sequence). J is TRBJ2-2 and V is TRBV19; tentatively, D is TRBD1 (6 bases). Sequencing was performed on memory CD4+ T cells sorted from blood. Subset here: CD45RA-negative fraction. This receptor was identified in a man younger than 35 in good health. DNA for the CDR3: TGTGCCAGTAGTATCTGGACAGACTCAACCGGGGAGCTGTTTTTT. It encodes CASSIWTDSTGELFF.